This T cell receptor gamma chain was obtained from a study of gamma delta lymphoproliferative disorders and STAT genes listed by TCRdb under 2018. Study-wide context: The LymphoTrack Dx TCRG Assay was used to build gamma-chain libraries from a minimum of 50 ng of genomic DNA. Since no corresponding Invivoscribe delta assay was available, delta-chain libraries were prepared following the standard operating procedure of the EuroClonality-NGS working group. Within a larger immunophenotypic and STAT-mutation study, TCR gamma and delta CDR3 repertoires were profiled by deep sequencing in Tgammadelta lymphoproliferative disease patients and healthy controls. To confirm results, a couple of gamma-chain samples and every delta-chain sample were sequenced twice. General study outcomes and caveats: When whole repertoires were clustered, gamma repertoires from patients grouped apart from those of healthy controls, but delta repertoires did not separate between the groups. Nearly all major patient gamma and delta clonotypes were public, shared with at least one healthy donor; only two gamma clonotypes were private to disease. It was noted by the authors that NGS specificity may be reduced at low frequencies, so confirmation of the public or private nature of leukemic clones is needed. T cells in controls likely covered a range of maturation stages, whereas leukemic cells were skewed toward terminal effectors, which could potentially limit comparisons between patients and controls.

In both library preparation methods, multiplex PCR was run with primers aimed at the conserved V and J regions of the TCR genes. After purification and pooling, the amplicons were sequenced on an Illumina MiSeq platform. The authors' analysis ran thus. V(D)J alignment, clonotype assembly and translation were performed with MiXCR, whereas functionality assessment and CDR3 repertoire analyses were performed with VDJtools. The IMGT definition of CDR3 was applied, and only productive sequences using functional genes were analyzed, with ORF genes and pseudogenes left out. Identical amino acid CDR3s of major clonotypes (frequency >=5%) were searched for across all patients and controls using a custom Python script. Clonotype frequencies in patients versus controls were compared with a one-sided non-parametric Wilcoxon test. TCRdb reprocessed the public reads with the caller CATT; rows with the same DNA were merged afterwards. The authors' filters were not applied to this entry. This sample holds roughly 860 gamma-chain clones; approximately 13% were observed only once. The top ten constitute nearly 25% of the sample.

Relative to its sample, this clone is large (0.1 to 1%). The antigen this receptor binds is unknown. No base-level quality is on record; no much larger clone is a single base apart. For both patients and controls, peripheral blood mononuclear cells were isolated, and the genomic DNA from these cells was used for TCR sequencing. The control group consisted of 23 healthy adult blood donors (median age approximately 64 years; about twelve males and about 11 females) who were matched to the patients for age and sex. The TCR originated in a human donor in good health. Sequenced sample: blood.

The bases read TGTGCCACCTGGGACAGCCCTAAGCTGGGGTATAAGAAACTCTTT. It translates as CATWDSPKLGYKKLF. Recombination linked TRGV5 to TRGJ1 or TRGJ2. The J gene was missing in TCRdb and was found by matching the end of the DNA to germline. From the cysteine up to the phenylalanine, the CDR3 has a length of 15 residues. The sequence is cut down to CDR3 DNA, 45 bases in frame from base 1. Trimming leaves V shorter by 1 base and J shorter by 7 bases, with the junction holding 13 bases beyond the gene matches. The CDR1 and CDR2 encoded by the germline V gene are VINAFY and YDVSNSKD.